The following is a TCR beta chain sequence with its context. Its target is not known. Germline V CDR1 and CDR2: LGHDT, YNNKEL (reference sequence). The V end lost 1 base, the J end lost 2 bases, and 5 bases lay between the germline ends. The CDR3 covers 13 residues. This was the immunoSEQ version 4 assay in survey mode. Profiling relied on immunoSEQ multiplex PCR, and the TCRdb table lists in-frame clones only, not all of them. The table includes under 20,000 clones, approximately 65% detected once. Overlapping HIV-1 Gag 15-mer peptides at about 1 ug per peptide per mL were used. Sorting of responding CD4+ T cells relied on upregulated CD40 ligand together with CD69. An approximately 17-hour stimulation of CD8-depleted PBMCs used anti-CD28/CD49d costimulation, CD40-blocking antibody and enfuvirtide. This entry is derived from a study of persistence of HIV-infected CD4 T cells.

This sequence originates from an adult woman with HIV who was CMV-seropositive. This sequence joins TRBV3-1 (or the pseudogene TRBV3-2) and TRBJ2-5; D not resolved. Here the sequenced sample was CD4+ T cells sorted from PBMCs after 18-hour stimulation, taken from a patient who received antiretroviral therapy. The CDR3 protein is CASSQGGQETQYF. For the CDR3, the DNA is TGTGCCAGCAGCCAAGGCGGACAAGAGACCCAGTACTTC.